This T cell receptor (beta chain) was documented in a study of blood T cell repertoires in COVID-19. This CDR3 has 16 amino acids. J lost 2 bases, V lost 5 bases, and 11 bases had no gene match. The germline V gene has CDR1 MNHNY and CDR2 SVGAGI (reference sequence). Original methodology: Reference gene primer amplification in the assay estimated nucleated cell counts. The data were produced by immunoSEQ multiplex PCR, yet TCRdb's version contains in-frame clones alone and is incomplete. V, J and clone size reflect that table, while D and trimming were determined from the DNA. This table holds about 270,000 clones, roughly nine tenths found once.

The rearrangement joins TRBV6-6 to TRBJ1-1; 7 bases are a match to TRBD1. The sample was peripheral blood. The TCR comes from a woman in her 30s with COVID-19, enrolled during active disease. CDR3 coding DNA: TGTGCCAGCAGTCGACAGGGTGCTGTTCGCAACACTGAAGCTTTCTTT. Protein: CASSRQGAVRNTEAFF.